The rows below give T cell receptor beta chains drawn from one sample of a study of technical replicates of blood from a handful of donors. Here immunoSEQ multiplex PCR was the method, and the copy in TCRdb shows in-frame clones only, minus some. The sample carries under 85,000 clones, 90% to 95% recorded once. Specimen: T cells isolated from PBMCs. These TCRs come from a human donor in good health. Both conserved end residues are part of each CDR3. The D gene is left open where the match is weak. Expanded clones are given a class, and other clones once, few, many or no size at all.

d_call j_call v_call clone_size cdr3_aa cdr3_nt
TRBD1 TRBJ1-1 TRBV5-4 NA CASGTGTGSEAFF TGTGCCAGCGGCACCGGGACAGGGAGTGAAGCTTTCTTT
NA TRBJ1-3 TRBV6-5 NA CASRFDISGNTIYF TGTGCCAGCAGATTTGACATCTCTGGAAACACCATATATTTT
NA TRBJ1-3 TRBV5-6 NA CASSRQGRTGNTIYF TGTGCCAGCAGCCGTCAGGGTCGGACTGGAAACACCATATATTTT
NA TRBJ2-2 TRBV25-1 few CASSEWLTGQNTGELFF TGTGCCAGCAGTGAATGGCTGACAGGACAGAACACCGGGGAGCTGTTTTTT
NA TRBJ2-1 TRBV5-5 NA CASSLLSFSSYNEQFF TGTGCCAGCAGCTTGCTTAGTTTTAGCTCCTACAATGAGCAGTTCTTC
NA TRBJ1-4 TRBV6-6 NA CASSYSGRPGREKLFF TGTGCCAGCAGTTACTCGGGTCGGCCAGGTCGGGAAAAACTGTTTTTT
NA TRBJ1-3 TRBV15 few CATSRLRNTIYF TGTGCCACCAGCAGACTAAGAAACACCATATATTTT
NA TRBJ2-7 TRBV2 NA CASSGQRGYEQYF TGTGCCAGCAGTGGGCAAAGGGGCTACGAGCAGTACTTC
NA TRBJ1-1 TRBV9 NA CASSPGGGNTEAFF TGTGCCAGCAGCCCCGGGGGGGGGAACACTGAAGCTTTCTTT
NA TRBJ2-7 TRBV4-2 NA CASSRNLDRFYEQYF TGTGCCAGCAGCCGGAACCTAGACAGGTTCTACGAGCAGTACTTC
NA TRBJ1-1 TRBV6-1 NA CASSESTVDTEAFF TGTGCCAGCAGTGAAAGCACAGTAGACACTGAAGCTTTCTTT
NA TRBJ1-3 TRBV25-1 NA CASSESEDTIYF TGTGCCAGCAGTGAATCTGAGGATACCATATATTTT
NA TRBJ2-7 TRBV18 NA CASSTDSTYEQYF TGTGCCAGCTCAACGGACAGCACCTACGAGCAGTACTTC
NA TRBJ1-2 TRBV11-2 NA CASSKGGAADYGYTF TGTGCCAGCAGCAAGGGGGGGGCGGCGGACTATGGCTACACCTTC
NA TRBJ1-5 TRBV28 NA CASSSDRPHSNQPQHF TGTGCCAGCAGTTCGGACAGACCCCATAGCAATCAGCCCCAGCATTTT
NA TRBJ1-1 TRBV19 NA CASSARLTGNTEAFF TGTGCCAGTAGTGCCCGATTAACAGGGAACACTGAAGCTTTCTTT
NA TRBJ2-5 TRBV11-2 NA CASSPQGRGEETQYF TGTGCCAGCAGCCCTCAAGGGAGGGGGGAAGAGACCCAGTACTTC
NA TRBJ2-2 TRBV5-1 once CASSSFRGATGELFF TGCGCCAGCAGCTCCTTCAGGGGCGCCACCGGGGAGCTGTTTTTT
NA TRBJ2-7 TRBV5-1 NA CASSVRQASSYEQYF TGCGCCAGCAGTGTTAGACAGGCCAGCTCCTACGAGCAGTACTTC
TRBD2 TRBJ2-3 TRBV4-2 NA CASSLEIAGSTDTQYF TGTGCCAGCAGCCTTGAGATAGCGGGATCCACAGATACGCAGTATTTT
TRBD2 TRBJ2-5 TRBV19 NA CASSDRGGQETQYF TGTGCCAGTAGCGACCGGGGGGGCCAAGAGACCCAGTACTTC
NA TRBJ1-3 TRBV9 NA CASSEQGTGNTIYF TGTGCCAGCAGTGAACAGGGAACCGGAAACACCATATATTTT
NA TRBJ2-5 TRBV6-1 NA CASSRHGQETQYF TGTGCCAGCAGCCGACACGGACAAGAGACCCAGTACTTC
TRBD1 TRBJ1-3 TRBV5-1 NA CASSFEGASGNTIYF TGCGCCAGCAGCTTCGAGGGGGCCTCTGGAAACACCATATATTTT
TRBD2 TRBJ2-2 TRBV25-1 NA CASSDIGLAPNTGELFF TGTGCCAGCAGTGATATAGGACTAGCTCCGAACACCGGGGAGCTGTTTTTT
NA TRBJ2-5 TRBV6-5 NA CASSYSRGSEQETQYF TGTGCCAGCAGTTACTCCCGAGGTAGCGAGCAAGAGACCCAGTACTTC
NA TRBJ1-1 TRBV19 few CASSMVGRTEAFF TGTGCCAGTAGTATGGTGGGGAGGACTGAAGCTTTCTTT
NA TRBJ1-1 TRBV6-6 NA CASSYGSAEAFF TGTGCCAGCAGTTACGGTAGCGCTGAAGCTTTCTTT
NA TRBJ2-7 TRBV4-1 NA CASSQVGEGGYEQYF TGCGCCAGCAGCCAAGTGGGTGAAGGGGGCTACGAGCAGTACTTC
NA TRBJ2-2 TRBV28 NA CASSLRLGELFF TGTGCCAGCAGCTTGAGGCTCGGGGAGCTGTTTTTT
NA TRBJ2-1 TRBV7-2 NA CASSLAILGSPPQREQFF TGTGCCAGCAGCTTAGCGATTCTTGGGTCTCCCCCTCAGAGGGAGCAGTTCTTC
NA TRBJ2-7 TRBV12-1 NA CASSALTARPLF TGTGCCAGCAGCGCGTTGACGGCTAGGCCCCTTTTC
NA TRBJ2-2 TRBV5-6 NA CASSDGQLWVTGTGELFF TGTGCCAGCAGCGACGGACAACTCTGGGTCACGGGCACCGGGGAGCTGTTTTTT
NA TRBJ1-2 TRBV14 NA CASSQYTGYGYTF TGTGCCAGCAGCCAATACACGGGCTATGGCTACACCTTC
TRBD2 TRBJ2-1 TRBV6-1 NA CASSEHLLAGDYNEQFF TGTGCCAGCAGTGAACACCTACTAGCGGGAGATTACAATGAGCAGTTCTTC
NA TRBJ1-5 TRBV19 NA CASSISTGVGGGPQHF TGTGCCAGTAGTATCTCCACAGGAGTTGGGGGGGGGCCCCAGCATTTT
NA TRBJ1-2 TRBV4-1 NA CASSQDPLRIYGYTF TGCGCCAGCAGCCAAGACCCCCTGAGGATATATGGCTACACCTTC
TRBD1 TRBJ2-5 TRBV4-1 once CASSRDRDMGETQYF TGCGCCAGCAGCCGTGACAGGGATATGGGAGAGACCCAGTACTTC
NA TRBJ2-5 TRBV18 NA CASSPEGTVQETQYF TGTGCCAGCTCACCTGAGGGTACAGTACAAGAGACCCAGTACTTC
TRBD1 TRBJ1-5 TRBV7-2 once CASSLVPGQGAYSNQPQHF TGTGCCAGCAGCTTAGTTCCGGGACAGGGCGCGTATAGCAATCAGCCCCAGCATTTT
TRBD1 TRBJ1-5 TRBV6-4 NA CATPGQGNQPQHF TGTGCCACCCCGGGACAGGGCAATCAGCCCCAGCATTTT
TRBD1 TRBJ1-2 TRBV18 once CASSPPYTGGLSGGYTF TGTGCCAGCTCACCACCTTATACAGGGGGCCTATCGGGCGGCTACACCTTC
NA TRBJ2-7 TRBV9 NA CASSVDDRTTPYEQYF TGTGCCAGCAGCGTAGATGATAGGACTACCCCCTACGAGCAGTACTTC
TRBD2 TRBJ2-7 TRBV6-6 NA CASSVAGGTYEQYF TGTGCCAGCAGTGTAGCGGGGGGGACCTACGAGCAGTACTTC
NA TRBJ2-1 TRBV6-5 NA CASSYSNPSSYNEQFF TGTGCCAGCAGTTACTCCAACCCCAGCTCCTACAATGAGCAGTTCTTC
NA TRBJ1-1 TRBV10-3 NA CAISAGQTNTEAFF TGTGCCATCAGTGCTGGACAGACTAACACTGAAGCTTTCTTT
NA TRBJ2-7 TRBV6-1 NA CASADSFYEQYF TGTGCCAGCGCCGACAGCTTCTACGAGCAGTACTTC
NA TRBJ2-3 TRBV7-9 NA CASTLGSIDTQYF TGTGCCAGCACATTGGGGAGTATAGATACGCAGTATTTT
TRBD2 TRBJ2-7 TRBV18 NA CASSPAPGLVVYEQYF TGTGCCAGCTCACCCGCCCCGGGACTAGTAGTCTACGAGCAGTACTTC
TRBD2 TRBJ2-3 TRBV11-2 NA CASTPRGEGTDTQYF TGTGCCAGCACCCCCCGGGGGGAAGGCACAGATACGCAGTATTTT
TRBD1 TRBJ2-2 TRBV14 NA CASSWAGGFGELFF TGTGCCAGCAGCTGGGCAGGGGGTTTCGGGGAGCTGTTTTTT
NA TRBJ2-2 TRBV21-1 NA CASSTWVGGTGTGELFF TGTGCCAGCAGCACCTGGGTTGGGGGGACCGGGACCGGGGAGCTGTTTTTT
NA TRBJ1-5 TRBV27 NA CASSLRPGNNQPQHF TGTGCCAGCAGTTTAAGGCCCGGGAACAATCAGCCCCAGCATTTT
TRBD2 TRBJ2-1 TRBV9 NA CASSPLPSGRADEQFF TGTGCCAGCAGCCCCCTGCCCAGCGGGAGGGCCGATGAGCAGTTCTTC
NA TRBJ2-3 TRBV27 NA CASRGTSTDTQYF TGTGCCAGCAGGGGGACTAGCACAGATACGCAGTATTTT